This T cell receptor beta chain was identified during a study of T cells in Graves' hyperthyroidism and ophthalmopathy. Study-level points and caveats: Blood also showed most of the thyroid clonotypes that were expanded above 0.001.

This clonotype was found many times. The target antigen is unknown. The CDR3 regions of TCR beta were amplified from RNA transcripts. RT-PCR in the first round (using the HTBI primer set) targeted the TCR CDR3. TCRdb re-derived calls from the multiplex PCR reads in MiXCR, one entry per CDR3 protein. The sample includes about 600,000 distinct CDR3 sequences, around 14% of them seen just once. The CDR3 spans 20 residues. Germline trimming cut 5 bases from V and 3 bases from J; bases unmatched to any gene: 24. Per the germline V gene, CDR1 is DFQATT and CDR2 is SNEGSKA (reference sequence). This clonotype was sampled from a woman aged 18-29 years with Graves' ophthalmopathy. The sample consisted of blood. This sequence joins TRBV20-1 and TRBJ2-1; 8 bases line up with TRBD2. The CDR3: CSAFFAGTRVGPFNYNEQFF. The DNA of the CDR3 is TGCAGTGCTTTCTTCGCCGGGACTAGGGTCGGGCCCTTTAACTACAATGAGCAGTTCTTC.